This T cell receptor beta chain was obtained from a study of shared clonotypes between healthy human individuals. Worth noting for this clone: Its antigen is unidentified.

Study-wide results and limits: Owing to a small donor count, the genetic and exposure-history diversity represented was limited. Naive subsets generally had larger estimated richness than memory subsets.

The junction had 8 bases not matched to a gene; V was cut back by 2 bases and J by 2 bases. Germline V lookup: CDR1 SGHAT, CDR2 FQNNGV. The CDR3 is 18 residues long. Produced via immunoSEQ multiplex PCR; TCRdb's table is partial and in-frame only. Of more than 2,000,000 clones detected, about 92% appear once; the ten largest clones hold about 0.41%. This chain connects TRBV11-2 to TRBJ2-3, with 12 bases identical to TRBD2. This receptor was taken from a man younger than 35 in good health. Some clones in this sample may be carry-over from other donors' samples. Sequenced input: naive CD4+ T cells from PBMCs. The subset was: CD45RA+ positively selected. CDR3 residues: CASSLRLAGEAYTDTQYF. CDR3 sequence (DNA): TGTGCCAGCAGCTTAAGACTAGCGGGAGAAGCGTACACAGATACGCAGTATTTT. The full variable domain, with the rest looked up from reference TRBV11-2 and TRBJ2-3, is EAGVAQSPRYKIIEKRQSVAFWCNPISGHATLYWYQQILGQGPKLLIQFQNNGVVDDSQLPKDRFSAERLKGVDSTLKIQPAKLEDSAVYLCASSLRLAGEAYTDTQYFGPGTRLTVL.